This entry concerns a single T cell receptor beta chain. The antigen is not known. This specimen belongs to a study of blood T cells in healthy people across ages. General study findings and limits: Diversity estimated from one million T cells was considered an underestimate.

It was with a sample-barcoded 5' primer and a J-beta primer mix that a second PCR of roughly 7 to 12 cycles was run. The study obtained at least 3 million CDR3-containing paired-end reads from every sample. TCRdb re-analysed the 5' RACE reads in MiXCR, keeping a single row per CDR3 protein. The profile shows some 1.5 million distinct CDR3 sequences, under 30% of them singletons. V gave up 2 bases and J gave up 1 base, with 8 bases separating them. Germline V gene sequence: CDR1 KGHDR, CDR2 SFDVKD. The CDR3 length is 15 residues. The authors extracted at least 6 micrograms of total RNA per sample. The source material was blood. The V gene is TRBV24-1, the J gene TRBJ1-5; D gene ambiguous. The TCR sequence derives from a woman aged 25-40 years in good health. CDR3 sequence reads: CATSDSRSSNQPQHF. In nucleotides, the CDR3 is TGTGCCACCAGTGATTCCAGGTCGAGCAATCAGCCCCAGCATTTT.